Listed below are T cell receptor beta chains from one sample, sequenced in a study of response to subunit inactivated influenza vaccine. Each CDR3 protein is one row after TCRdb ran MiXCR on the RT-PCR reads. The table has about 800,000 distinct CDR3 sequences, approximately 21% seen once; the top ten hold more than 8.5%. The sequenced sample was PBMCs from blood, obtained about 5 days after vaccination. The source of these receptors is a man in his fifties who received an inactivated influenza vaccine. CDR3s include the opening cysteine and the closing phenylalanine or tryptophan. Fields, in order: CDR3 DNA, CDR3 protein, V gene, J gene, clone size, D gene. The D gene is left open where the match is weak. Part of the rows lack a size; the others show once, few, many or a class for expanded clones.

CDR3nt: TGCAGCGCAAGGGATCCTAATCAGCCCCAGCTTTTT
CDR3aa: CSARDPNQPQLF
v_gene: TRBV29-1
j_gene: TRBJ1-5
abundance: NA
d_gene: NA

CDR3nt: TGTGCCCTCAGTCGGACTAGCGGGGATTACCTAGCCAAAAACATTCAGTACTTC
CDR3aa: CALSRTSGDYLAKNIQYF
v_gene: TRBV2
j_gene: TRBJ2-4
abundance: NA
d_gene: TRBD2

CDR3nt: TGCAGCGGGAGCTCCGGTGTCGGGACACACTACGAGCAGTACTTC
CDR3aa: CSGSSGVGTHYEQYF
v_gene: TRBV29-1
j_gene: TRBJ2-7
abundance: many
d_gene: NA

CDR3nt: TGTGCCACCAGCAGACGACAGGGAATCTCACCCCTCCACTTT
CDR3aa: CATSRRQGISPLHF
v_gene: TRBV15
j_gene: TRBJ1-6
abundance: few
d_gene: TRBD1

CDR3nt: TGCGCCAGCAGCTTGGCCGTCCAGGTTAACACCGGGGAGCTGTTTTTT
CDR3aa: CASSLAVQVNTGELFF
v_gene: TRBV5-1
j_gene: TRBJ2-2
abundance: few
d_gene: NA

CDR3nt: TGTGCCAGCAGTGAGGGAATGCGGGAGACCCAGTACTTC
CDR3aa: CASSEGMRETQYF
v_gene: TRBV27
j_gene: TRBJ2-5
abundance: few
d_gene: NA

CDR3nt: TGTGCCAGCAGCTTCGCCACAGGGTTTGCAGAGACCCAGTACTTC
CDR3aa: CASSFATGFAETQYF
v_gene: TRBV11-2
j_gene: TRBJ2-5
abundance: NA
d_gene: NA

CDR3nt: TGTGCCAGCTCACCACCGGGACTAGCGGGGGGGCTGAGCAATGAGCAGTTCTTC
CDR3aa: CASSPPGLAGGLSNEQFF
v_gene: TRBV18
j_gene: TRBJ2-1
abundance: NA
d_gene: TRBD2

CDR3nt: TGTGCCATCAGTGGCGGGTCGGCAGGGGAGCTGTTTTTT
CDR3aa: CAISGGSAGELFF
v_gene: TRBV10-3
j_gene: TRBJ2-2
abundance: NA
d_gene: NA

CDR3nt: TGTGCCAGCGGGAAGGCTGAAAATGAAAAACTGTTTTTT
CDR3aa: CASGKAENEKLFF
v_gene: TRBV6-4
j_gene: TRBJ1-4
abundance: NA
d_gene: NA

CDR3nt: TGTGCCAGCAGCGGATGGAAGCCAGATACGCAGTATTTT
CDR3aa: CASSGWKPDTQYF
v_gene: TRBV7-9
j_gene: TRBJ2-3
abundance: few
d_gene: NA

CDR3nt: TGTGCCAGCAGCTTAACCATGGGGACAGGGAGACACGAGCAGTACTTC
CDR3aa: CASSLTMGTGRHEQYF
v_gene: TRBV7-2
j_gene: TRBJ2-7
abundance: NA
d_gene: TRBD1

CDR3nt: TGCAGCGTTGAGCCTAGCGGGGGTACCTACGAGCAGTACTTC
CDR3aa: CSVEPSGGTYEQYF
v_gene: TRBV29-1
j_gene: TRBJ2-7
abundance: few
d_gene: TRBD2

CDR3nt: TGTGCCAGCAGTGTGACTAGCAGGGGACTAGATACGCAGTATTTT
CDR3aa: CASSVTSRGLDTQYF
v_gene: TRBV28
j_gene: TRBJ2-3
abundance: few
d_gene: NA

CDR3nt: TGTGCCAGCAGCTTAGGACGTAGATCCTACGAGCAGTACTTC
CDR3aa: CASSLGRRSYEQYF
v_gene: TRBV7-2
j_gene: TRBJ2-7
abundance: few
d_gene: NA

CDR3nt: TGTGCCACCAGTGATCCCTCCGGGACTAGCGGAAGGAATGAGCAGTTCTTC
CDR3aa: CATSDPSGTSGRNEQFF
v_gene: TRBV24-1
j_gene: TRBJ2-1
abundance: few
d_gene: TRBD2

CDR3nt: TGTGCCAGCAGCTTAGGAGGATATCGTGAGCAGTTCTTC
CDR3aa: CASSLGGYREQFF
v_gene: TRBV7-9
j_gene: TRBJ2-1
abundance: few
d_gene: NA

CDR3nt: TGTGCCAGCAGTTCCACCAGGAGCACAGATACGCAGTATTTT
CDR3aa: CASSSTRSTDTQYF
v_gene: TRBV6-5
j_gene: TRBJ2-3
abundance: few
d_gene: NA

CDR3nt: TGTGCCATCAGTGAGTCGGGTCAGGGGCACCCCTACGAGCAGTACTTC
CDR3aa: CAISESGQGHPYEQYF
v_gene: TRBV10-3
j_gene: TRBJ2-7
abundance: few
d_gene: NA

CDR3nt: TGTGCCAGCAGTTACGTCCAGGGCCCCACAGATACGCAGTATTTT
CDR3aa: CASSYVQGPTDTQYF
v_gene: TRBV6-5
j_gene: TRBJ2-3
abundance: few
d_gene: NA

CDR3nt: TGTGCCAGCAGTTACGCTGGAATGGGCTCCTACGAGCAGTACTTC
CDR3aa: CASSYAGMGSYEQYF
v_gene: TRBV6-2/TRBV6-3
j_gene: TRBJ2-7
abundance: once
d_gene: NA

CDR3nt: TGCAGCGTTGTGATGGAGGAACAAGAGACCCAGTACTTC
CDR3aa: CSVVMEEQETQYF
v_gene: TRBV29-1
j_gene: TRBJ2-5
abundance: NA
d_gene: NA

CDR3nt: TGTGCCAGCAGCTTAGGACTAGCGGGGGACCAAGAGACCCAGTACTTC
CDR3aa: CASSLGLAGDQETQYF
v_gene: TRBV7-2
j_gene: TRBJ2-5
abundance: many
d_gene: TRBD2

CDR3nt: TGCAGCGTTGAATCGACAGCAACCTACGAGCAGTACTTC
CDR3aa: CSVESTATYEQYF
v_gene: TRBV29-1
j_gene: TRBJ2-7
abundance: few
d_gene: NA

CDR3nt: TGTGCCAGCAGTTTCCGGGATCGCCCCCACGAGCAGTACTTC
CDR3aa: CASSFRDRPHEQYF
v_gene: TRBV12-3/TRBV12-4
j_gene: TRBJ2-7
abundance: NA
d_gene: NA

CDR3nt: TGTGCCAGCAGTGAAGCGCCGGGCGCCCCCAGCAATCAGCCCCAGCATTTT
CDR3aa: CASSEAPGAPSNQPQHF
v_gene: TRBV6-1
j_gene: TRBJ1-5
abundance: NA
d_gene: NA

CDR3nt: TGTGCCAGCAGCGATGGTAGCGGGGGGGCCCTCACAGATACGCAGTATTTT
CDR3aa: CASSDGSGGALTDTQYF
v_gene: TRBV7-9
j_gene: TRBJ2-3
abundance: few
d_gene: TRBD2

CDR3nt: TGCGCCAGCACTCAGGGCTACATGAACACTGAAGCTTTCTTT
CDR3aa: CASTQGYMNTEAFF
v_gene: TRBV5-1
j_gene: TRBJ1-1
abundance: NA
d_gene: NA

CDR3nt: TGTGCCAGCAGCCAAGGGGGTTACAGGTCACCCCTCCACTTT
CDR3aa: CASSQGGYRSPLHF
v_gene: TRBV3-1
j_gene: TRBJ1-6
abundance: few
d_gene: NA

CDR3nt: TGTGCCAGCAGTGTACCGGGACAGTACTCACCCCTCCACTTT
CDR3aa: CASSVPGQYSPLHF
v_gene: TRBV25-1
j_gene: TRBJ1-6
abundance: few
d_gene: TRBD1

CDR3nt: TGCAGTGCTAGACCTCCTCCGGGGGGAGTCCCAGATACGCAGTATTTT
CDR3aa: CSARPPPGGVPDTQYF
v_gene: TRBV20-1
j_gene: TRBJ2-3
abundance: NA
d_gene: TRBD2

CDR3nt: TGTGCCAGCTCACGGACGGACAGGGGACTAGCGGGGGTCTCCCGGGAGCAGTACTTC
CDR3aa: CASSRTDRGLAGVSREQYF
v_gene: TRBV18
j_gene: TRBJ2-7
abundance: NA
d_gene: TRBD2

CDR3nt: TGCGCCAGCAGCTTGACCTCAGGGCGAAACACTGAAGCTTTCTTT
CDR3aa: CASSLTSGRNTEAFF
v_gene: TRBV5-1
j_gene: TRBJ1-1
abundance: NA
d_gene: NA

CDR3nt: TGCGCCAGCAGCTTGGTCCGGGAGGAGCAGTACTTC
CDR3aa: CASSLVREEQYF
v_gene: TRBV5-1
j_gene: TRBJ2-7
abundance: NA
d_gene: NA

CDR3nt: TGTGCCAGCAGTTTGTTTCTGGGCCGGGGTACCGGGGAGCTGTTTTTT
CDR3aa: CASSLFLGRGTGELFF
v_gene: TRBV12-3/TRBV12-4
j_gene: TRBJ2-2
abundance: NA
d_gene: NA

CDR3nt: TGCGCCAGCAGTGATGTATACAACACCGGGGAGCTGTTTTTT
CDR3aa: CASSDVYNTGELFF
v_gene: TRBV5-1
j_gene: TRBJ2-2
abundance: NA
d_gene: NA

CDR3nt: TGTGCCAGCAGCTTAGGGGGACTAGCAGTCGGGGAGCTGTTTTTT
CDR3aa: CASSLGGLAVGELFF
v_gene: TRBV7-2
j_gene: TRBJ2-2
abundance: NA
d_gene: TRBD2

CDR3nt: TGCGCCAGCAGCTTAGTCCCATCGGAGCAGTACTTC
CDR3aa: CASSLVPSEQYF
v_gene: TRBV12-3/TRBV12-4
j_gene: TRBJ2-7
abundance: many
d_gene: NA

CDR3nt: TGCAGTGCTAGAGGTCCATCTAGCGGGAGGTACGAGCAGTACTTC
CDR3aa: CSARGPSSGRYEQYF
v_gene: TRBV20-1
j_gene: TRBJ2-7
abundance: few
d_gene: TRBD2